This passage covers 20 T cell receptor beta chains from one sample sequenced in a study of cytomegalovirus exposure and HLA in healthy donors. This PCR relied on a set of 60 Vbeta primers and 13 Jbeta primers. Repertoires were generated with immunoSEQ multiplex PCR, while TCRdb's copy carries only in-frame clones and drops some. The sample records approximately 100,000 clones, 74% being singletons. The sequencing sample was made of PBMCs. The receptors come from a human donor in good health.

J is TRBJ2-3 and V is TRBV5-1; 9 nucleotides match TRBD2. CDR3 length equals 22 residues. Trimming at V came to 4 bases and at J to 1 base, leaving 25 bases not matched to a gene. Germline V CDR1 and CDR2: SGHRS, YFSETQ. For the CDR3, the DNA is TGCGCCAGCAGCAGGAGAGGGGAATCAGCGGGTAGCGGGAGTGGTGGCACAGATACGCAGTATTTT. This sequence encodes CASSRRGESAGSGSGGTDTQYF. The variable domain in full, with the rest retrieved from reference TRBV5-1 and TRBJ2-3, is KAGVTQTPRYLIKTRGQQVTLSCSPISGHRSVSWYQQTPGQGLQFLFEYFSETQRNKGNFPGRFSGRQFSNSRSEMNVSTLELGDSALYLCASSRRGESAGSGSGGTDTQYFGPGTRLTVL.

V usage is TRBV5-6 and J usage is TRBJ2-1; 7 nucleotides align to TRBD2. CDR1 and CDR2 (germline): SGHDT, YYEEEE. The CDR3 length is 12 residues. Unmatched junction bases numbered 3, after V lost 4 bases and J lost 8 bases. The CDR3 sequence: CASSRGSYEQFF. In DNA, the CDR3 is TGTGCCAGCAGCCGCGGGAGCTATGAGCAGTTCTTC.

The chain recombines TRBV10-1 with TRBJ2-3; D is unclear. This CDR3 contains 13 residues. V was cut by 4 bases and J by 3 bases, with 8 bases left in between. Per germline, CDR1 WNHNN and CDR2 SYGVQD (reference sequence). In DNA, the CDR3 is TGCGCCAGCAGTGTACGGGTGACAGATACGCAGTATTTT. This codes for CASSVRVTDTQYF.

The chain carries TRBV27 and TRBJ2-7, with TRBD1 identical over 8 bases. The CDR3 has 15 amino acids. Germline assignment: CDR1 MNHEY and CDR2 SMNVEV (reference sequence). With 5 bases clipped from V and 5 bases from J, the junction kept 11 bases outside the gene matches. In nucleotides, the CDR3 is TGTGCCAGCAGTGGGTCCCGGGACAGGTTCGACGAGCAGTACTTC. It translates to CASSGSRDRFDEQYF.

There are a few counts of this clone. The chain is built from TRBV27 and TRBJ1-1; D unresolved. The ends were cut back, 4 bases at V and 0 bases at J, with 12 bases in the middle. Germline V gene data show CDR1 as MNHEY and CDR2 as SMNVEV (reference sequence). The CDR3 contains 15 residues. CDR3 region: CASSSPSRLNTEAFF. The CDR3 DNA is TGTGCCAGCAGTTCTCCGTCCAGGCTGAACACTGAAGCTTTCTTT.

This sequence joins TRBV6-6 and TRBJ2-7; maybe TRBD1 (5 bases). Per germline, CDR1 MNHNY and CDR2 SVGAGI (reference sequence). With 2 bases removed from V and 4 bases from J, the gap between germline ends came to 12 bases. The CDR3 totals 14 residues. The CDR3 DNA reads TGTGCCAGCAGTTACGACAGAACAATGTACGAGCAGTACTTC. This encodes CASSYDRTMYEQYF.

The chain has TRBV7-9 and TRBJ1-6; TRBD1 might be the D (6 bases). Trimming removed 1 base from V and 10 bases from J, with 11 bases in between. This CDR3 contains 14 residues. Germline CDR1 and CDR2: SEHNR and FQNEAQ (reference sequence). The CDR3 is CASSLEGVGSPLHF. The CDR3 region has the DNA TGTGCCAGCAGCTTAGAGGGGGTCGGATCACCCCTCCACTTT.

This rearrangement joins TRBV19 to TRBJ1-5; the match to TRBD1 covers 8 bases. The germline CDR1 and CDR2 sequences are LNHDA and SQIVND (reference sequence). The CDR3 has 14 residues. J was trimmed by 5 bases and V by 6 bases; bases with no gene match: 6. DNA for the CDR3: TGTGCCAGTAGCCTTAGACAGGGGCATCAGCCCCAGCATTTT. This encodes CASSLRQGHQPQHF.

The chain couples TRBV2 to TRBJ2-7, with TRBD2 as a possible D gene (5 bases). The CDR3 length is 12 residues. V was shortened by 7 bases and J by 3 bases, with 10 bases between the two germline ends. The germline V gene has CDR1 SNHLY and CDR2 FYNNEI. This CDR3 is CASNRGSYEQYF. The DNA of the CDR3 is TGTGCCAGCAATCGGGGAAGCTACGAGCAGTACTTC.

The chain employs TRBV28 and TRBJ2-5; TRBD2 matches 7 bases. The J call could be wrong; TRBJ2-7 is a better fit for the DNA end. This CDR3 comprises 17 residues. Germline CDR1 is MDHEN and CDR2 is SYDVKM. CDR3 region: CASSFSSRLAATYEQYF. The CDR3 DNA sequence: TGTGCCAGCAGTTTCTCCTCTCGGCTAGCGGCTACCTACGAGCAGTACTTC.

This clone appeared a few times. The gene calls are TRBV5-1 and TRBJ2-2, with D possibly being TRBD2 (7 bases). Germline lookup yields CDR1 SGHRS and CDR2 YFSETQ. V was cut by 1 base and J by 8 bases, with 15 bases left in between. This CDR3 comprises 15 residues. CDR3 residues: CASSLNAGAVGELFF. The DNA of the CDR3 is TGCGCCAGCAGCTTGAACGCGGGGGCGGTGGGGGAGCTGTTTTTT.

The chain is built from TRBV19 and TRBJ1-4, with TRBD1 matching 8 bases. The CDR3 loop spans 18 amino acids. The germline V gene has CDR1 LNHDA and CDR2 SQIVND (reference sequence). Trimming at V came to 5 bases and at J to 2 bases, leaving 13 bases not matched to a gene. Written as DNA, the CDR3 is TGTGCCAGTAGTCCACAGGGGGGATTTGGTTTCACTAATGAAAAACTGTTTTTT. Its protein is CASSPQGGFGFTNEKLFF.

V gene TRBV15 combines with J gene TRBJ2-5, with TRBD1 as a possible D gene (5 bases). V was trimmed by 1 base and J by 5 bases, leaving 14 bases between them. The germline V gene has CDR1 LNHNV and CDR2 YYDKDF (reference sequence). This CDR3 spans 15 amino acids. CDR3 in DNA: TGTGCCACCAGCAGAGTACAGGCCGGATCGGAGACCCAGTACTTC. This translates into CATSRVQAGSETQYF.

DNA of the CDR3: TGTGCCAGCAGCAGCCCCGGGGACACTGAAGCTTTCTTT. It translates to CASSSPGDTEAFF. The chain joins TRBV5-4 to TRBJ1-1; D not resolved. The V end was cut by 4 bases, the J end by 3 bases, with 10 bases between. The CDR3 runs to 13 residues. Germline-derived CDR1 and CDR2 are SGHNT and YYREEE (reference sequence).

This clone was counted a single time. The chain is built from TRBV6-5 and TRBJ1-1; D might be TRBD1 (6 bases). With 0 bases removed from V and 12 bases from J, the gap between germline ends came to 8 bases. Germline V gene sequence: CDR1 MNHEY, CDR2 SVGAGI. This CDR3 is built from 11 residues. CDR3: CASSYSGATFF. CDR3 nucleotide sequence: TGTGCCAGCAGTTACTCGGGGGCAACTTTCTTT.

This rearrangement joins TRBV4-3 to TRBJ1-4; D unclear. Trimming took 0 bases from V and 7 from J, leaving 9 bases between them. In germline, CDR1 is LGHNA, CDR2 YSLEER. The CDR3 is 14 amino acids. The CDR3 here is CASSQDLYGEKLFF. CDR3 sequence (DNA): TGCGCCAGCAGCCAAGATTTGTACGGTGAAAAACTGTTTTTT.

The gene calls are TRBV5-1 and TRBJ2-3; 8 bases line up with TRBD2. The CDR3 runs to 15 residues. The V gene end was trimmed by 2 bases and the J gene end by 3 bases; junction bases not matched to a gene: 5. Germline V gene sequence: CDR1 SGHRS, CDR2 YFSETQ. The CDR3 region has the DNA TGCGCCAGCAGCTTAAGGGGACTAGGAACAGATACGCAGTATTTT. As protein: CASSLRGLGTDTQYF.

The CDR3 loop is CASSPPTPTYEQYF. DNA of the CDR3: TGTGCCAGCAGTCCGCCAACTCCTACCTACGAGCAGTACTTC. The chain couples TRBV6-1 to TRBJ2-7; D not certain. The CDR3 contains 14 residues. The V gene's germline CDR1 is MNHNS and CDR2 SASEGT. The germline V and J ends were trimmed by 5 bases and 2 bases, with 13 bases remaining between them.

By share of the sample, this clone is medium-sized. The chain couples TRBV4-3 to TRBJ2-2; 9 positions match TRBD2. This CDR3 is built from 18 residues. CDR1 is LGHNA and CDR2 is YSLEER in the germline V gene. V lost 0 bases to trimming and J lost 6 bases; unmatched junction nucleotides: 11. CDR3 DNA sequence: TGCGCCAGCAGCCAAGATCTGGGCGGGAGGGGGCCGGCCGGGGAGCTGTTTTTT. Amino acids: CASSQDLGGRGPAGELFF.

This chain connects TRBV7-9 to TRBJ2-1; no clear D. The CDR3 extends over 14 amino acids. Germline V gene data show CDR1 as SEHNR and CDR2 as FQNEAQ (reference sequence). Trimming cost V 2 bases and J 2 bases, with 7 bases left between them. This CDR3 reads CASSLSTAYNEQFF. The CDR3 nucleotides read TGTGCCAGCAGCTTATCAACAGCCTACAATGAGCAGTTCTTC.